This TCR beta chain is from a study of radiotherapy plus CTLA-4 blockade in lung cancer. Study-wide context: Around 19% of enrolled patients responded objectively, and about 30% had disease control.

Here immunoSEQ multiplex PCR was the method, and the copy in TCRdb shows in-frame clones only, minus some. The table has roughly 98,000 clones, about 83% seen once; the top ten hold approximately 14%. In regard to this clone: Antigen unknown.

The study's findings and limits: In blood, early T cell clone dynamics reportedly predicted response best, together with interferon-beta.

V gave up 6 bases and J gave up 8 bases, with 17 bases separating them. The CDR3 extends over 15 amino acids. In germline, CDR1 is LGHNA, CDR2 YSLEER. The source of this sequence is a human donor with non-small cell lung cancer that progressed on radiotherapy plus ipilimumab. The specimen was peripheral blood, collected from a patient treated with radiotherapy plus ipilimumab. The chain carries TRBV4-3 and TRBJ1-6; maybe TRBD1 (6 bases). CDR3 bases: TGCGCCAGCAGACGGACAGTTTCAGGTGATTCACCCCTCCACTTT. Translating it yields CASRRTVSGDSPLHF.